This TCR beta chain was observed in a study of blood T cell repertoires in COVID-19. Study background: Acute and convalescent COVID-19 samples came from the United States, Italy and Spain. The analysed material was cDNA or gDNA that came from T cells, B-cell-depleted T cells, or PBMCs.

Source study methods: Estimation of nucleated cell counts was performed using reference gene primer amplification. Some clones are missing from TCRdb's copy, which holds only in-frame ones; the method was immunoSEQ multiplex PCR. V and J calls and clone size are as listed in that table; D and trimming were resolved from the DNA. The table shows 40,000 to 50,000 clones, with around 89% occurring only once. Germline CDR1 reads LNHDA; CDR2 reads SQIVND (reference sequence). The CDR3 contains 14 residues. Germline trimming cut 2 bases from V and 6 bases from J; bases unmatched to any gene: 4. The source of this sequence is a human donor in a cohort sampled during active COVID-19. J is TRBJ1-1 and V is TRBV19; TRBD1 aligns across 9 bases. The specimen sequenced was peripheral blood. The CDR3 is CASSISGQGSEAFF. CDR3 coding DNA: TGTGCCAGTAGTATATCGGGACAGGGTTCTGAAGCTTTCTTT.